The clone carrying this T cell receptor beta chain has only a few counts. This entry belongs to a study of blood T cell repertoires in COVID-19. Looking at the study overall: Spain, Italy and the United States supplied samples that represented acute and convalescent COVID-19. Sources were T cells, B-cell-depleted T cells, or PBMCs; the material itself was cDNA or gDNA.

The V gene's germline CDR1 is SGHVS and CDR2 FNYEAQ. V shed 1 base, J shed 2 bases, and the junction held 5 bases outside the gene matches. The CDR3 has 15 residues. The authors' processing: Estimated nucleated cell counts came from reference gene primer amplification. TCRdb's table, derived via immunoSEQ multiplex PCR, lists solely in-frame clones and lacks some. V and J calls and clone size come straight from that table; D and trimming were deduced from the DNA. The table shows under 200,000 clones, with about 80% occurring only once. The sequencing sample was made of peripheral blood. This rearrangement joins TRBV7-6 to TRBJ2-7, with 7 bases that match TRBD2. This receptor was identified in a man between 65 and 80 years old with active or convalescent COVID-19. CDR3 protein: CASSLDAGEAYEQYF. The CDR3 DNA is TGTGCCAGCAGCTTAGATGCGGGAGAGGCCTACGAGCAGTACTTC.